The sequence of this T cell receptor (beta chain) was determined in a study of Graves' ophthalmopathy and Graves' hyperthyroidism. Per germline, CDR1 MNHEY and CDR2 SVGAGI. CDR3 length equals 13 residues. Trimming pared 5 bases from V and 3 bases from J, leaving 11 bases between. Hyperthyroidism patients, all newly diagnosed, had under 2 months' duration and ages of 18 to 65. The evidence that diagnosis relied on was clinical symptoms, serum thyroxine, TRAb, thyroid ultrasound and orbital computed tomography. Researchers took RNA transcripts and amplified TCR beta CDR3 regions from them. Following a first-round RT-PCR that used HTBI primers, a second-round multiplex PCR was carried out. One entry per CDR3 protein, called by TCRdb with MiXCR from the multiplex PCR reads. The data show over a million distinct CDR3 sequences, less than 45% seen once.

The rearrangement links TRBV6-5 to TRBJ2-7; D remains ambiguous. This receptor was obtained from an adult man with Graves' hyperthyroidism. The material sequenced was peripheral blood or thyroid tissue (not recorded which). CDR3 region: CASSNSGFYEQYF. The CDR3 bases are TGTGCCAGCAGTAATTCCGGGTTCTACGAGCAGTACTTC.